This TCR beta chain originates from a study of blood T cell repertoires in COVID-19. Study background: Sites across the United States, Italy and Spain contributed samples from acute and convalescent COVID-19.

Data came from immunoSEQ multiplex PCR; TCRdb stores just in-frame clones and leaves some out. The sample shows about 58,000 clones, more than 80% of them seen only once. V lost 5 bases, J lost 5 bases, and 5 bases stayed unmatched. The germline gives CDR1 SNHLY, CDR2 FYNNEI. CDR3 length: 14 residues. The sample taken for sequencing was peripheral blood. This receptor was obtained from a man between 60 and 75 years old with COVID-19, enrolled during active disease. This chain uses TRBV2 with TRBJ2-7; 11 nucleotides agree with TRBD1. The CDR3 region is CASSQGQGANEQYF. CDR3 sequence (DNA): TGTGCCAGCAGTCAAGGACAGGGGGCAAACGAGCAGTACTTC.